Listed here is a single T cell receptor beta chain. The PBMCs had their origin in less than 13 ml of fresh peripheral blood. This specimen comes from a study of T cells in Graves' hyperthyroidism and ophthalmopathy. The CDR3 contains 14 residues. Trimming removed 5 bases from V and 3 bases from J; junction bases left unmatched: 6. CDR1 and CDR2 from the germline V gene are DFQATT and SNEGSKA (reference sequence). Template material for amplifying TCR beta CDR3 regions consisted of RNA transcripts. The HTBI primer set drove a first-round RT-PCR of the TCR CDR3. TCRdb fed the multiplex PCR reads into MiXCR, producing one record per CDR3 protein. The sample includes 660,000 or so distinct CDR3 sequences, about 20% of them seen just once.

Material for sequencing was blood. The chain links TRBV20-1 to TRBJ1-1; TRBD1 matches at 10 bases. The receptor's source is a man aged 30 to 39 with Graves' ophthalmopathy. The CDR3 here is CSARPGTGDTEAFF. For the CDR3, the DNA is TGCAGTGCTCGACCCGGGACAGGGGACACTGAAGCTTTCTTT.